The 22 T cell receptor beta chains below all came from one sample that was sequenced in a study of control samples from healthy donors and cancer patients. Sequenced by immunoSEQ multiplex PCR; TCRdb stores in-frame clones only, minus some. The sample has fewer than 200,000 clones; 80% to 90% are singletons. The sample taken for sequencing was blood. Every receptor here comes from a man younger than 40 in good health.

V and J are TRBV6-2 or TRBV6-3 and TRBJ2-7; 7 bases line up with TRBD1. CDR1 and CDR2 (germline): MNHEY, SVGEGT. Unmatched junction bases numbered 8, after V lost 3 bases and J lost 6 bases. CDR3 length: 14 residues. This CDR3 reads CASSYARGLSEQYF. The CDR3 DNA follows: TGTGCCAGCAGTTATGCGAGGGGGCTAAGCGAGCAGTACTTC.

The rearrangement links TRBV2 to TRBJ1-2; a possible D gene is TRBD1 (6 bases). This CDR3 spans 13 amino acids. Between the trimmed V and J ends, which lost 8 bases and 0 bases, there was a span of 10 bases. CDR1 and CDR2 from the germline V gene are SNHLY and FYNNEI. In DNA form, the CDR3 reads TGTGCCAGCCGACAGGCATCTAACTATGGCTACACCTTC. Its translation is CASRQASNYGYTF.

The chain joins TRBV7-9 to TRBJ2-1; 11 positions agree with TRBD1. Germline V gene data show CDR1 as SEHNR and CDR2 as FQNEAQ (reference sequence). After removal of 8 bases from V and 6 bases from J, the junction contained 6 bases not matched to a gene. This CDR3 region has 14 residues. CDR3 in amino acids: CASRGQGGSNEQFF. The CDR3 DNA follows: TGTGCCAGCCGGGGACAGGGGGGTTCCAATGAGCAGTTCTTC.

The V and J genes are TRBV27 and TRBJ1-1, with TRBD1 matching 9 bases. The CDR3 contains 14 residues. The germline V gene encodes CDR1 MNHEY and CDR2 SMNVEV (reference sequence). Trimming took 5 bases from V and 11 from J; bases not matched to a gene: 12. Here the CDR3 DNA reads TGTGCCAGCAGTCAACAGGGGGCCTGGTTGGGGGCTTTCTTT. Residues: CASSQQGAWLGAFF.

The gene calls are TRBV27 and TRBJ1-1; D gene ambiguous. The CDR3 sequence is 14 residues long. Germline V gene lookup returns CDR1 MNHEY and CDR2 SMNVEV (reference sequence). Trimming took off 5 bases at V and 0 bases at J, with 10 bases between the two ends. As DNA, the CDR3 is TGTGCCAGCAGTCGTCGGACCATGAACACTGAAGCTTTCTTT. This translates into CASSRRTMNTEAFF.

The chain links TRBV5-4 to TRBJ2-3, with 7 bases identical to TRBD2. V was pared by 2 bases and J by 7 bases, with 7 bases of the junction left unmatched. CDR1 SGHNT and CDR2 YYREEE come from the germline V gene (reference sequence). The CDR3 runs 14 residues. DNA for the CDR3: TGTGCCAGCAGCTTTGGACTAGAGAGTAATACGCAGTATTTT. This codes for CASSFGLESNTQYF. The full variable domain, in which reference TRBV5-4 and TRBJ2-3 provide the parts outside the CDR3, is ETGVTQSPTHLIKTRGQQVTLRCSSQSGHNTVSWYQQALGQGPQFIFQYYREEENGRGNFPPRFSGLQFPNYSSELNVNALELDDSALYLCASSFGLESNTQYFGPGTRLTVL.

The chain links TRBV7-9 to TRBJ1-1; 10 bases fit TRBD1. The CDR3 runs to 16 residues. The ends lost 5 bases at V and 1 base at J; junction bases unmatched: 7. The V gene's germline CDR1 is SEHNR and CDR2 FQNEAQ (reference sequence). The CDR3 DNA reads TGTGCCAGCAGCATAGGACAGGGGGGGGCGAACACTGAAGCTTTCTTT. Its protein product is CASSIGQGGANTEAFF.

This chain joins TRBV27 and TRBJ2-1; D unclear. The germline gives CDR1 MNHEY, CDR2 SMNVEV (reference sequence). The CDR3 consists of 14 residues. V shed 3 bases and J shed 5 bases, with 11 bases lying between them. The CDR3 loop reads CASSFSGFNNEQFF. The DNA for the CDR3 is TGTGCCAGCAGTTTTTCCGGGTTCAACAATGAGCAGTTCTTC.

This chain links TRBV6-5 with TRBJ2-7, with D tentatively TRBD1 (6 bases). CDR1 and CDR2 (germline): MNHEY, SVGAGI. This CDR3 comprises 14 residues. Trimming pared 6 bases from V and 2 bases from J, leaving 14 bases between. This CDR3 is CASRTGTLTYEQYF. CDR3 bases: TGTGCCAGCAGAACCGGGACACTAACCTACGAGCAGTACTTC.

The rearrangement uses TRBV7-9 and TRBJ1-1; 8 nucleotides agree with TRBD1. The CDR3 is 13 amino acids. V lost 7 bases, J lost 4 bases, and 5 bases stayed unmatched. Germline V gives CDR1 SEHNR, CDR2 FQNEAQ (reference sequence). The CDR3 here is CASKLTGGTEAFF. In DNA form, the CDR3 reads TGTGCCAGCAAGCTTACAGGGGGCACTGAAGCTTTCTTT. The full variable domain, its missing parts supplied by reference TRBV7-9 and TRBJ1-1, is DTGVSQNPRHKITKRGQNVTFRCDPISEHNRLYWYRQTLGQGPEFLTYFQNEAQLEKSRLLSDRFSAERPKGSFSTLEIQRTEQGDSAMYLCASKLTGGTEAFFGQGTRLTVV.

The CDR3 region is CAISESTGGNEKLFF. DNA for the CDR3: TGTGCCATCAGTGAGTCGACTGGGGGGAATGAAAAACTGTTTTTT. The chain recombines TRBV10-3 with TRBJ1-4; perhaps TRBD1 as D (5 bases). V lost 0 bases and J lost 5, with 10 bases in between. This CDR3 is built from 15 residues. Germline V CDR1 and CDR2: ENHRY, SYGVKD.

This chain links TRBV12-3 or TRBV12-4 with TRBJ2-4, with no clear D. Deletions cut 6 bases from V and 7 bases from J, with 13 bases between. The CDR3 runs 13 residues. The CDR3 nucleotides are TGTGCCAGCAGCCTCCGGTCAGAGAACATTCAGTACTTC. Protein sequence: CASSLRSENIQYF.

The chain couples TRBV4-1 to TRBJ2-7; D gene unclear. The CDR3 length is 15 residues. CDR1 is MGHRA and CDR2 is YSYEKL in the germline V gene. V gave up 1 base and J gave up 4 bases, with 14 bases separating them. The CDR3 loop reads CASSQVVAPEYEQYF. Written as DNA, the CDR3 is TGCGCCAGCAGCCAAGTGGTTGCCCCGGAATACGAGCAGTACTTC.

CDR3 DNA sequence: TGCAGCGGAGGACAGACATACAATGAGCAGTTCTTC. It codes for CSGGQTYNEQFF. The genes are TRBV29-1 and TRBJ2-1; a possible D gene is TRBD1 (6 bases). Trimming removed 7 bases at V and 4 bases at J, with 11 bases between. This CDR3 comprises 12 residues. Per germline, CDR1 SQVTM and CDR2 ANQGSEA.

This clone has a handful of counts. The gene calls are TRBV4-1 and TRBJ1-1, with D possibly matching TRBD1 (5 bases). Trimming took 0 bases from V and 4 from J, leaving 15 bases between them. The CDR3 is made up of 16 amino acids. Germline CDR1 reads MGHRA; CDR2 reads YSYEKL. Here the CDR3 DNA reads TGCGCCAGCAGCCAAGATGGGGGATGGGGGGTCACTGAAGCTTTCTTT. This gives the protein CASSQDGGWGVTEAFF.

The chain combines TRBV11-3 with TRBJ2-2; D uncertain. V was shortened by 4 bases and J by 7 bases, with 4 bases between the two germline ends. The CDR3 has 11 residues. Germline loops: CDR1 SGHNT, CDR2 YENEEA. The CDR3 spells CASSYGGELFF. The DNA of the CDR3 is TGTGCCAGCAGCTACGGCGGGGAGCTGTTTTTT.

The gene calls are TRBV10-3 and TRBJ1-5; D not certain. Between the trimmed V and J ends, which lost 0 bases and 4 bases, there was a span of 7 bases. Germline CDR1 reads ENHRY; CDR2 reads SYGVKD. CDR3 size: 14 residues. In DNA form, the CDR3 reads TGTGCCATCAGTGAGTCTCAGATAAATCAGCCCCAGCATTTT. Its translation is CAISESQINQPQHF.

The J gene is TRBJ2-4, the V gene TRBV7-9; 9 bases match TRBD1. J was trimmed by 0 bases and V by 4 bases; bases with no gene match: 4. Germline-derived CDR1 and CDR2 are SEHNR and FQNEAQ (reference sequence). CDR3 length: 16 amino acids. The CDR3 coding sequence is TGTGCCAGCAGCTCAGGACAGGGGCTAGCCAAAAACATTCAGTACTTC. This translates into CASSSGQGLAKNIQYF.

The chain has TRBV25-1 and TRBJ2-1; either TRBD1 or TRBD2 may supply D (5 bases each). The CDR3 is 13 residues long. Trimming cost V 2 bases and J 9 bases, with 11 bases left between them. Per germline, CDR1 MGHDK and CDR2 SYGVNS. The CDR3 loop reads CASSEQPGPEQFF. In nucleotides, the CDR3 is TGTGCCAGCAGTGAACAACCGGGACCTGAGCAGTTCTTC. Variable domain in full (rest from reference TRBV25-1 and TRBJ2-1): EADIYQTPRYLVIGTGKKITLECSQTMGHDKMYWYQQDPGMELHLIHYSYGVNSTEKGDLSSESTVSRIRTEHFPLTLESARPSHTSQYLCASSEQPGPEQFFGPGTRLTVL.

This chain joins TRBV4-2 and TRBJ1-5, with D tentatively TRBD1 (6 bases). This CDR3 has 17 residues. V lost 6 bases, J lost 3 bases, and 21 bases lay in between. Germline CDR1 is LGHNA and CDR2 is YNFKEQ. DNA of the CDR3: TGTGCCAGCAGTTCCTCTGTGGGGGGCCGAATCAATCAGCCCCAGCATTTT. This sequence encodes CASSSSVGGRINQPQHF.

The chain recombines TRBV2 with TRBJ1-2; 7 bases fit TRBD1. V shed 8 bases and J 0 bases; nucleotides not matched to a gene: 6. Germline-derived CDR1 and CDR2 are SNHLY and FYNNEI. This CDR3 spans 14 amino acids. The chain's CDR3 is CASGNRGTNYGYTF. The CDR3 DNA is TGTGCCAGCGGGAACAGGGGCACTAACTATGGCTACACCTTC. The full variable domain, its missing parts supplied by reference TRBV2 and TRBJ1-2, is EPEVTQTPSHQVTQMGQEVILRCVPISNHLYFYWYRQILGQKVEFLVSFYNNEISEKSEIFDDQFSVERPDGSNFTLKIRSTKLEDSAMYFCASGNRGTNYGYTFGSGTRLTVV.

The J gene is TRBJ1-6, the V gene TRBV14; D is ambiguous. The germline V gene encodes CDR1 SGHDN and CDR2 FVKESK. The CDR3 spans 12 residues. Trimming stripped 0 bases from V and 14 bases from J, with 8 bases between. CDR3 loop: CASSQDSPTLHF. Written as DNA, the CDR3 is TGTGCCAGCAGCCAAGATTCTCCGACCCTCCACTTT.